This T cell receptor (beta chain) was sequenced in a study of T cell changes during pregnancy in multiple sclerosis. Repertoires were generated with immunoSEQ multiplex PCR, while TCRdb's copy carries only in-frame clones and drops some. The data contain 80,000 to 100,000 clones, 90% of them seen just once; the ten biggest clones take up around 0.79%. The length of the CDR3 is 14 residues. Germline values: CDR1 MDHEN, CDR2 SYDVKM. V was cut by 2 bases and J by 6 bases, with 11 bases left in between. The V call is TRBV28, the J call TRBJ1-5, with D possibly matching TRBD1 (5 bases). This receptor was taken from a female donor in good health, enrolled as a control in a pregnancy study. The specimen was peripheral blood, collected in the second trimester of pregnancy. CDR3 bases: TGTGCCAGCAGTTTACCGGGGGAGGGTCAGCCCCAGCATTTT. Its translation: CASSLPGEGQPQHF.